The source of this T cell receptor beta chain is a study of cytomegalovirus exposure and HLA in healthy donors. Primers included in the PCR were 60 Vbeta and 13 Jbeta primers. The data were produced by immunoSEQ multiplex PCR, yet TCRdb's version contains in-frame clones alone and is incomplete. The repertoire has about 200,000 clones, around four fifths of them found once; the top ten carry approximately 6.5%. Trimming removed 5 bases from V and 4 bases from J; junction bases left unmatched: 17. The CDR3 runs 17 residues. From germline, CDR1 is LNHDA and CDR2 SQIVND (reference sequence). The V call is TRBV19, the J call TRBJ2-7, with 7 bases lining up with TRBD1. The sequenced sample was PBMCs. This receptor was taken from a woman between 45 and 60 years old in good health and CMV-seropositive. In DNA form, the CDR3 reads TGTGCCAGTAGTCCCGGGACAGCGATCCGAATGGTATACGAGCAGTACTTC. The encoded protein is CASSPGTAIRMVYEQYF.